This T cell receptor beta chain was profiled in a study of patients and donors after allogeneic stem cell transplantation. TCRdb reprocessed the RT-PCR reads via MiXCR and lists one record per CDR3 protein. The top ten hold 40% to 55% of the sample, which has 25,000 or so distinct CDR3 sequences, about 30% seen once. This clonotype has ten or more counts. The CDR3 contains 14 residues. Looked up from germline, CDR1 is DFQATT and CDR2 is SNEGSKA (reference sequence). The TCR was taken from a human donor who was either an allogeneic HSCT recipient or a stem cell or donor lymphocyte infusion donor (not recorded which). It is not recorded whose cells these are; they may come from a transplant donor. The V gene is TRBV20-1, the J gene TRBJ2-1; TRBD2 is a possible D gene (6 bases). The sample consisted of blood, either unsorted or a sorted T cell fraction (not recorded which). Here the CDR3 DNA reads TGCAACGAGGAGGGCACCAGCTCCTACAATGAGCAGTTCTTC. Encoded protein: CNEEGTSSYNEQFF.